A single sample gave rise to the 12 T cell receptor beta chains below, sequenced in a study of cytomegalovirus exposure and HLA in healthy donors. The PCR employed 60 Vbeta primers together with 13 Jbeta primers. Clones were sequenced by immunoSEQ multiplex PCR, and TCRdb holds only the in-frame ones, with some missing. The repertoire includes about 160,000 clones, approximately 80% of them detected once, and under 2.5% sits in the top ten. Sequencing was performed on PBMCs. These receptors were taken from a man in his fifties in good health and CMV-seropositive.

The chain recombines TRBV11-2 with TRBJ1-2; D may be TRBD1 (5 bases). Germline V gives CDR1 SGHAT, CDR2 FQNNGV. The CDR3 has 15 residues. V lost 1 base, J lost 5 bases, and 14 bases lay in between. CDR3 residues: CASSLAVRAGYGYTF. The DNA for the CDR3 is TGTGCCAGCAGCTTAGCTGTCAGGGCGGGGTATGGCTACACCTTC. The variable domain in full, with the rest retrieved from reference TRBV11-2 and TRBJ1-2, is EAGVAQSPRYKIIEKRQSVAFWCNPISGHATLYWYQQILGQGPKLLIQFQNNGVVDDSQLPKDRFSAERLKGVDSTLKIQPAKLEDSAVYLCASSLAVRAGYGYTFGSGTRLTVV.

V usage is TRBV19 and J usage is TRBJ2-2; TRBD1 agrees at 8 bases. The ends lost 5 bases at V and 2 bases at J; junction bases unmatched: 4. Germline V gives CDR1 LNHDA, CDR2 SQIVND (reference sequence). The CDR3 loop spans 15 amino acids. CDR3 DNA: TGTGCCAGTAGTCCCGGACAGGGCAACACCGGGGAGCTGTTTTTT. Amino acid sequence: CASSPGQGNTGELFF.

The J gene is TRBJ2-7, the V gene TRBV6-5; TRBD1 matches 10 bases. Germline CDR1 MNHEY, CDR2 SVGAGI. The CDR3 extends over 15 amino acids. The V gene end was trimmed by 5 bases and the J gene end by 3 bases; junction bases not matched to a gene: 7. This chain's CDR3 is CASSLSGTGVYEQYF. CDR3 nucleotide sequence: TGTGCCAGCAGTCTGTCCGGGACAGGGGTCTACGAGCAGTACTTC.

V usage is TRBV4-2 and J usage is TRBJ2-1; 10 positions agree with TRBD1. The V and J ends lost 1 base and 9 bases, in that order; junction bases with no gene match: 6. The CDR3 is 15 amino acids. CDR1 and CDR2 (germline): LGHNA, YNFKEQ. Here the CDR3 reads CASSQVGTGDGEQFF. The CDR3 coding sequence is TGTGCCAGCAGCCAAGTCGGGACAGGGGACGGTGAGCAGTTCTTC.

The chain is built from TRBV9 and TRBJ2-3, with a tentative D call TRBD2 (7 bases). Germline V gives CDR1 SGDLS, CDR2 YYNGEE. Trimming cost V 4 bases and J 3 bases, with 18 bases left between them. CDR3 length: 16 residues. In DNA form, the CDR3 reads TGTGCCAGCAGCCCCCCGGGCGGGGGCAGAACAGATACGCAGTATTTT. Residues: CASSPPGGGRTDTQYF.

Worth noting for this clone: Other DNA sequences from this sample encode an identical CDR3 as well. The chain employs TRBV7-2 and TRBJ2-1, with D hard to call. From germline, CDR1 is SGHTA and CDR2 FQGNSA. Trimming took 0 bases from V and 6 from J, leaving 9 bases between them. The CDR3 covers 14 residues. CDR3 amino acids: CASSLATSGNEQFF. The CDR3 region has the DNA TGTGCCAGCAGCTTAGCTACATCGGGCAATGAGCAGTTCTTC.

The V call is TRBV18, the J call TRBJ2-1, with D possibly matching TRBD2 (5 bases). The CDR3 extends over 15 amino acids. The germline V gene encodes CDR1 KGHSH and CDR2 LQKENI. Deletions cut 3 bases from V and 12 bases from J, with 21 bases between. The CDR3 DNA follows: TGTGCCAGCTCACCTCTACTAGGTAGCGAGGGTGGGCAGTTCTTC. Its translation: CASSPLLGSEGGQFF.

The rearrangement joins TRBV6-6 to TRBJ1-3; D possibly corresponds to TRBD1 (5 bases). V lost 6 bases and J lost 14, with 14 bases in between. Germline lookup yields CDR1 MNHNY and CDR2 SVGAGI (reference sequence). The CDR3 has 11 amino acids. CDR3 sequence: CASSPGPALYF. The CDR3 bases are TGTGCCAGCAGCCCAGGGCCCGCTCTATATTTT.

This chain joins TRBV4-3 and TRBJ1-5, with D maybe TRBD1 (5 bases). The germline CDR1 and CDR2 sequences are LGHNA and YSLEER. V was shortened by 1 base and J by 5 bases, with 15 bases between the two germline ends. The CDR3 sequence is 16 residues long. This chain's CDR3 is CASSQAAGGTDQPQHF. The CDR3 DNA follows: TGCGCCAGCAGCCAAGCGGCAGGCGGGACTGATCAGCCCCAGCATTTT.

The chain combines TRBV9 with TRBJ2-2; 9 bases are a match to TRBD1. With 6 bases clipped from V and 5 bases from J, the junction kept 5 bases outside the gene matches. CDR1 SGDLS and CDR2 YYNGEE come from the germline V gene. This CDR3 is built from 14 residues. CDR3 residues: CASKVQGATGELFF. Written as DNA, the CDR3 is TGTGCCAGCAAGGTACAGGGGGCAACCGGGGAGCTGTTTTTT. Supplemented by reference TRBV9 and TRBJ2-2, the full variable domain reads DSGVTQTPKHLITATGQRVTLRCSPRSGDLSVYWYQQSLDQGLQFLIQYYNGEERAKGNILERFSAQQFPDLHSELNLSSLELGDSALYFCASKVQGATGELFFGEGSRLTVL.

This clone was picked up one time. The chain employs TRBV4-1 and TRBJ2-3; TRBD2 might be the D (5 bases). The CDR3 loop spans 15 amino acids. Deletions cut 1 base from V and 2 bases from J, with 10 bases between. Germline-derived CDR1 and CDR2 are MGHRA and YSYEKL. The CDR3 DNA reads as TGCGCCAGCAGCCAAGGCGGGTCCACCACAGATACGCAGTATTTT. The encoded protein is CASSQGGSTTDTQYF.

This chain uses TRBV28 with TRBJ1-4; 8 bases match TRBD1. V was pared by 3 bases and J by 8 bases, with 11 bases of the junction left unmatched. CDR1 and CDR2 from the germline V gene are MDHEN and SYDVKM. The CDR3 is 16 residues long. The CDR3 DNA sequence: TGTGCCAGCAGTTTGGAGCAGGGGGCTGTGGGCGAAAAACTGTTTTTT. Its translation is CASSLEQGAVGEKLFF. The whole variable domain, remainder taken from reference TRBV28 and TRBJ1-4, is DVKVTQSSRYLVKRTGEKVFLECVQDMDHENMFWYRQDPGLGLRLIYFSYDVKMKEKGDIPEGYSVSREKKERFSLILESASTNQTSMYLCASSLEQGAVGEKLFFGSGTQLSVL.